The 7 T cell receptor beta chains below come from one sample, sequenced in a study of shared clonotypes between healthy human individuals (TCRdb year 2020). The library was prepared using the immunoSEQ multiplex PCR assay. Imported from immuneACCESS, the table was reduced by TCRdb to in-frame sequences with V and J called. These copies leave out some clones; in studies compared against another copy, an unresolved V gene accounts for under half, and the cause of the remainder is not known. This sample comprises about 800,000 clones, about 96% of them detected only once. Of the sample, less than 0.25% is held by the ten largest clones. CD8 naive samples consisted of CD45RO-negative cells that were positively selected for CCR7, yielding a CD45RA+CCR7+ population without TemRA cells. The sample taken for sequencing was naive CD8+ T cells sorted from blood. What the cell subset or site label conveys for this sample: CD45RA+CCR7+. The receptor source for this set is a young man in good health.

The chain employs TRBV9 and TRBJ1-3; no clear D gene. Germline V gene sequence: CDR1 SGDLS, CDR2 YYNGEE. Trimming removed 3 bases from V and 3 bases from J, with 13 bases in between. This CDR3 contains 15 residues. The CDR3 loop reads CASSAGWQNGNTIYF. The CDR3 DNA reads TGTGCCAGCAGCGCGGGGTGGCAAAATGGAAACACCATATATTTT.

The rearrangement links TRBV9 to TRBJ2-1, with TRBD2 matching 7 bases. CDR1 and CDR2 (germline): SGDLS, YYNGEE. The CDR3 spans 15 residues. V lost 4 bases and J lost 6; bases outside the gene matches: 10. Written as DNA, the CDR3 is TGTGCCAGCAGCCTATACGAGGGGAGGGGCAATGAGCAGTTCTTC. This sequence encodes CASSLYEGRGNEQFF.

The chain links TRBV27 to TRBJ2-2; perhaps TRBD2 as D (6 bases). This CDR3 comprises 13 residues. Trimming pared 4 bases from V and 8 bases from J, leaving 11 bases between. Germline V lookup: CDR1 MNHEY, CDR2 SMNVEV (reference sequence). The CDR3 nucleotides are TGTGCCAGCAGTTGGGACTCCCGAGGGGAGCTGTTTTTT. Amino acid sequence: CASSWDSRGELFF.

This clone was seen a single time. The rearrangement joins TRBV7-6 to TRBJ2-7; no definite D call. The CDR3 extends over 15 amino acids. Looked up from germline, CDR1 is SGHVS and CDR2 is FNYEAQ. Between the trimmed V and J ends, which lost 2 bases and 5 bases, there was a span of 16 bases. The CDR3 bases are TGTGCCAGCAGCTTAAGTCCTTCAGGTTCCCACGAGCAGTACTTC. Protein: CASSLSPSGSHEQYF.

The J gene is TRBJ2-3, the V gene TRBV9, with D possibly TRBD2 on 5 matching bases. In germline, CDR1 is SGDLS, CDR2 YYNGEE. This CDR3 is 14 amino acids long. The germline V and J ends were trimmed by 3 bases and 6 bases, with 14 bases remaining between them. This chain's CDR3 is CASSAGGGPDTQYF. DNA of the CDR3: TGTGCCAGCAGCGCCGGAGGCGGGCCCGATACGCAGTATTTT. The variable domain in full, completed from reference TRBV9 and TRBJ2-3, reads DSGVTQTPKHLITATGQRVTLRCSPRSGDLSVYWYQQSLDQGLQFLIQYYNGEERAKGNILERFSAQQFPDLHSELNLSSLELGDSALYFCASSAGGGPDTQYFGPGTRLTVL.

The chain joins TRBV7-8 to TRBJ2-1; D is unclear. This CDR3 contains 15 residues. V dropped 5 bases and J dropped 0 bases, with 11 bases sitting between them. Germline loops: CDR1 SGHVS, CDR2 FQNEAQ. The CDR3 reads CASSPRAYSYNEQFF. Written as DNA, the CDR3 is TGTGCCAGCAGCCCAAGGGCCTACTCCTACAATGAGCAGTTCTTC.

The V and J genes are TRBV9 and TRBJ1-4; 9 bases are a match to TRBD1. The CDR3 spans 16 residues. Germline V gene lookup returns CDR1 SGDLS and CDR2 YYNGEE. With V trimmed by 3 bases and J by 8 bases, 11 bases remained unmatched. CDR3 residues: CASSARVDRGGEKLFF. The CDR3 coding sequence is TGTGCCAGCAGCGCCAGAGTGGACAGGGGAGGGGAAAAACTGTTTTTT.